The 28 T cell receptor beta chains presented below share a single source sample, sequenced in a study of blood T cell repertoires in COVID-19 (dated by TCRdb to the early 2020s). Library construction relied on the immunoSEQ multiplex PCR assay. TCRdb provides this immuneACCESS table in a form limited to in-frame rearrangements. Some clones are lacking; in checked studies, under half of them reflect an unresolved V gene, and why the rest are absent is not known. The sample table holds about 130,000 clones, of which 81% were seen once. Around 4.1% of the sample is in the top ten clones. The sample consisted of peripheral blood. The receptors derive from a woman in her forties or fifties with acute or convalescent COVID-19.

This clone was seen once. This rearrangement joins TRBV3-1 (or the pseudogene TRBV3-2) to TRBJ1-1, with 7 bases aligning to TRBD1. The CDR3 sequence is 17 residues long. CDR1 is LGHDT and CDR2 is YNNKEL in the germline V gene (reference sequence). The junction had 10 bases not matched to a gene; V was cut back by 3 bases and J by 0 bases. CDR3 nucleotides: TGTGCCAGCAGCCATCTGACAGGGACGGATTTGAACACTGAAGCTTTCTTT. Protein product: CASSHLTGTDLNTEAFF.

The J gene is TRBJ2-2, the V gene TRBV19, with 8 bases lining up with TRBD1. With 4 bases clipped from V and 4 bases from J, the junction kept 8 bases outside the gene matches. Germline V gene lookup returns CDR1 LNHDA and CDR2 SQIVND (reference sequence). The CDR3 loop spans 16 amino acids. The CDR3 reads CASSSWDRRGTGELFF. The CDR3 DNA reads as TGTGCCAGTAGTAGCTGGGACAGGAGAGGCACCGGGGAGCTGTTTTTT.

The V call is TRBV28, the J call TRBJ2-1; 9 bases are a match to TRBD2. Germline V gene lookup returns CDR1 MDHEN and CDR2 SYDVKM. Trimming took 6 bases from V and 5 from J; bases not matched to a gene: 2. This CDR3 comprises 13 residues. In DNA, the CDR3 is TGTGCCAGCAGCCGACTAGCGGACAATGAGCAGTTCTTC. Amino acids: CASSRLADNEQFF.

CDR3 loop: CASNQQVTEAFF. The CDR3 coding sequence is TGTGCCAGCAACCAGCAGGTCACTGAAGCTTTCTTT. V usage is TRBV5-5 and J usage is TRBJ1-1; no firm D call. In germline, CDR1 is SGHKS, CDR2 YYEKEE (reference sequence). This CDR3 region has 12 residues. Deletions cut 6 bases from V and 4 bases from J, with 10 bases between.

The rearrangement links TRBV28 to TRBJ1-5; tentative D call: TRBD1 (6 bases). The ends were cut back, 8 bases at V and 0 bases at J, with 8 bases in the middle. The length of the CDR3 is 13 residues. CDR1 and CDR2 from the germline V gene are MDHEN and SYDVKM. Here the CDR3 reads CASLGASNQPQHF. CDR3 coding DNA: TGTGCCAGCTTGGGGGCTAGCAATCAGCCCCAGCATTTT. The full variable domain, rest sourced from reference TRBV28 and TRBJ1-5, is DVKVTQSSRYLVKRTGEKVFLECVQDMDHENMFWYRQDPGLGLRLIYFSYDVKMKEKGDIPEGYSVSREKKERFSLILESASTNQTSMYLCASLGASNQPQHFGDGTRLSIL.

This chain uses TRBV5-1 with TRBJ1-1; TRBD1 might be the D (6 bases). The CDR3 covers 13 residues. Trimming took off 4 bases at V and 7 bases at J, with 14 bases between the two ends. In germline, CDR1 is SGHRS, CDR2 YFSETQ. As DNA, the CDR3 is TGCGCCAGCAGCGCATCGGGACAAAATGAAGCTTTCTTT. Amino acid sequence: CASSASGQNEAFF.

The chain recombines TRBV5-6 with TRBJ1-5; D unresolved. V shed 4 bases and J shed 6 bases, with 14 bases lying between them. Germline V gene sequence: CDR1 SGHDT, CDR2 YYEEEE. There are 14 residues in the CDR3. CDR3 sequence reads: CASSRPDNGQPQHF. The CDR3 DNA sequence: TGTGCCAGCAGCCGCCCCGATAACGGTCAGCCCCAGCATTTT.

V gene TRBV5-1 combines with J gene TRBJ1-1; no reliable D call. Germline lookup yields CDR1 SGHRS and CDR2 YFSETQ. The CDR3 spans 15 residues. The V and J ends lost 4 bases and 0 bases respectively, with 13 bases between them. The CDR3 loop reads CASSLLASMNTEAFF. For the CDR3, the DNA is TGCGCCAGCAGCCTCTTAGCAAGCATGAACACTGAAGCTTTCTTT.

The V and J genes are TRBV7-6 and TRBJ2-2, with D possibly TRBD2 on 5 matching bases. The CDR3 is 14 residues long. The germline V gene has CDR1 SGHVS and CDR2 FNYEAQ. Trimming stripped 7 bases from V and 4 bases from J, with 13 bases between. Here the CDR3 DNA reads TGTGCCAGCAAGAGGGTGGAGACCACCGGGGAGCTGTTTTTT. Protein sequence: CASKRVETTGELFF.

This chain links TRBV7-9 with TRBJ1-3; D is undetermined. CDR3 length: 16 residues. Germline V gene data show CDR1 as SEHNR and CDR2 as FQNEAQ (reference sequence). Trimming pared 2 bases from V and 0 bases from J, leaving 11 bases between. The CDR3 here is CASSLWAALSGNTIYF. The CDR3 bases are TGTGCCAGCAGCTTATGGGCAGCCCTCTCTGGAAACACCATATATTTT.

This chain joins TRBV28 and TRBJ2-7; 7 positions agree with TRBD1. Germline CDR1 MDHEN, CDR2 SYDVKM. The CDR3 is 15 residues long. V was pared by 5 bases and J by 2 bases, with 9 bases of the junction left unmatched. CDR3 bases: TGTGCCAGCAGTAGTCAACAGGGGCCGACCTACGAGCAGTACTTC. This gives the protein CASSSQQGPTYEQYF.

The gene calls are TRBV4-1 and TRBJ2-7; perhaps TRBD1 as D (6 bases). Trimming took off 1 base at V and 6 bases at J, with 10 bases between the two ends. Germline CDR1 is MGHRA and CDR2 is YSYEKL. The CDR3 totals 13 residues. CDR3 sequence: CASSQAGGSEQYF. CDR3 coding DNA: TGCGCCAGCAGCCAAGCTGGGGGCAGCGAGCAGTACTTC.

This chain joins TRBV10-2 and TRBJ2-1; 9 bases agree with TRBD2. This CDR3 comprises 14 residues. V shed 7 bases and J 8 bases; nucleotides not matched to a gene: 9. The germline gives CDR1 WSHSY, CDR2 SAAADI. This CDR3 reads CASMTAGGRDEQFF. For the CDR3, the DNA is TGCGCCAGCATGACCGCGGGGGGGCGAGATGAGCAGTTCTTC.

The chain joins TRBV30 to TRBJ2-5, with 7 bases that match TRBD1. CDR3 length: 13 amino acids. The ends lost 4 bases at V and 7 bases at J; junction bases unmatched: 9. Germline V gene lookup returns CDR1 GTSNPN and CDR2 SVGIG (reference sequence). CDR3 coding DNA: TGTGCCTGGAACCCGGGACAGTTGGGGACCCAGTACTTC. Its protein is CAWNPGQLGTQYF.

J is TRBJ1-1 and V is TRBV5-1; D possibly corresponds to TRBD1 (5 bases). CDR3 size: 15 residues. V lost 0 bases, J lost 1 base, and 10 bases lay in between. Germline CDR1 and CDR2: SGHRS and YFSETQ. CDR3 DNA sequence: TGCGCCAGCAGCTTGGCAACTGGACAGAACACTGAAGCTTTCTTT. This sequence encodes CASSLATGQNTEAFF.

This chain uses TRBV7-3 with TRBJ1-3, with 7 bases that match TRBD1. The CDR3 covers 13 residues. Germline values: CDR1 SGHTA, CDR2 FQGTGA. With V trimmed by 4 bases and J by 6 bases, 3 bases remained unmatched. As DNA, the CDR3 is TGTGCCAGCAGCTCCGGGACAGAAAACACCATATATTTT. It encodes CASSSGTENTIYF.

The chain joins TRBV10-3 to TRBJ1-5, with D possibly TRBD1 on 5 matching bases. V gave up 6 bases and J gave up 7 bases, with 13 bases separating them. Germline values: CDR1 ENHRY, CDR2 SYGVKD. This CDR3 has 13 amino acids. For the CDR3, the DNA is TGTGCCATCAGGCAGGGCTTGGGACAGCCCCAGCATTTT. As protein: CAIRQGLGQPQHF.

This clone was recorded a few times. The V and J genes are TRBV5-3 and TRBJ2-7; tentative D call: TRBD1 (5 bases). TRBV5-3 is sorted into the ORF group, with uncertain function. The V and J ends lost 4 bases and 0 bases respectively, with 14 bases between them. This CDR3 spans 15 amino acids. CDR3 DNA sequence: TGTGCCAGAAGCGGAACAGGACCTAGCTCCTACGAGCAGTACTTC. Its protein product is CARSGTGPSSYEQYF.

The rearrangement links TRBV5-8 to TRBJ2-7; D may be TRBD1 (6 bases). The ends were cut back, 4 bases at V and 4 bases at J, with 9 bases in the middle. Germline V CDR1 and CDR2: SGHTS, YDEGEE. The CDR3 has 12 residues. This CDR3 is CASSRDRYEQYF. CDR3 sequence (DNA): TGTGCCAGCAGCCGAGACAGGTACGAGCAGTACTTC.

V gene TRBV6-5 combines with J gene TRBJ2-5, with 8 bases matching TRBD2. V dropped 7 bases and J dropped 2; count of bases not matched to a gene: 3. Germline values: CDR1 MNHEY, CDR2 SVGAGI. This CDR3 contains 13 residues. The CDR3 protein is CASTPGGQETQYF. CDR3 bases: TGTGCCAGCACCCCGGGGGGGCAAGAGACCCAGTACTTC.

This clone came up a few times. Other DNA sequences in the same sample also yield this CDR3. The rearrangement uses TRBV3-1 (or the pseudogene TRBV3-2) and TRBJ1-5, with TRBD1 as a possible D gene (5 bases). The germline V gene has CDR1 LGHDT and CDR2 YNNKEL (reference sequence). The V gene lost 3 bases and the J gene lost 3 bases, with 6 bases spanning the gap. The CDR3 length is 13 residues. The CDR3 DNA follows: TGTGCCAGCAGCCAGGACATCAATCAGCCCCAGCATTTT. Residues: CASSQDINQPQHF.

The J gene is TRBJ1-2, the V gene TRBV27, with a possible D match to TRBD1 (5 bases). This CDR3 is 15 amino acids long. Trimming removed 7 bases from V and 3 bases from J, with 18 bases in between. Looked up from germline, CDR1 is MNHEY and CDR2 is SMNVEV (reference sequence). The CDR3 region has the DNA TGTGCCAGCAAGGTTTCGGGGGAGCAGTACTATGGCTACACCTTC. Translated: CASKVSGEQYYGYTF.

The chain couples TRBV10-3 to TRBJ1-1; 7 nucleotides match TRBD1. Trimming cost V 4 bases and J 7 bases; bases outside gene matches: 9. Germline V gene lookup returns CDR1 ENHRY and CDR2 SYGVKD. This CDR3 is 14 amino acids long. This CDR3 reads CAISAGPGGDEAFF. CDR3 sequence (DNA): TGTGCCATCAGTGCTGGTCCAGGGGGAGATGAAGCTTTCTTT.

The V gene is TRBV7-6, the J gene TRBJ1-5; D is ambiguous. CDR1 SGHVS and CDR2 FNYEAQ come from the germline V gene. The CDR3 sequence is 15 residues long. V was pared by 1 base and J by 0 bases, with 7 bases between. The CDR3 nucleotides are TGTGCCAGCAGCTTAGGACAAGATAGCAATCAGCCCCAGCATTTT. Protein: CASSLGQDSNQPQHF.

CDR3 amino acids: CASRGLWELFF. Written as DNA, the CDR3 is TGTGCCAGCAGGGGCCTCTGGGAGCTGTTTTTT. The V and J genes are TRBV12-3 or TRBV12-4 and TRBJ2-2; D is uncertain. The CDR3 totals 11 residues. Trimming pared 6 bases from V and 9 bases from J, leaving 8 bases between.

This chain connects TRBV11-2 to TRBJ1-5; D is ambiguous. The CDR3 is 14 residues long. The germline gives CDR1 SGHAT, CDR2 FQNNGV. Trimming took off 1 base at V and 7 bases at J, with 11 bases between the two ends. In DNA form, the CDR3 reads TGTGCCAGCAGCTTAGGTGGGCCTGGCCAGCCCCAGCATTTT. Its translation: CASSLGGPGQPQHF.

In nucleotides, the CDR3 is TGTGCCAGCAGACTCCAAGGGGCCGCCGAGCAGTACTTC. Translation gives CASRLQGAAEQYF. The chain employs TRBV5-5 and TRBJ2-7; possible D gene TRBD1, 5 bases. Germline V gene data show CDR1 as SGHKS and CDR2 as YYEKEE (reference sequence). This CDR3 has 13 residues. The V end was cut by 5 bases, the J end by 6 bases, with 15 bases between.

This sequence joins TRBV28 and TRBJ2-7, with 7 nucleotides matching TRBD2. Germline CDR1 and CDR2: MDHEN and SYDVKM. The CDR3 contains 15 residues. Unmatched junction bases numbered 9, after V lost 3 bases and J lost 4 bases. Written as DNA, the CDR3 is TGTGCCAGCAGTTTGCCCCGGGGTAGCGGGTACGAGCAGTACTTC. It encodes CASSLPRGSGYEQYF.